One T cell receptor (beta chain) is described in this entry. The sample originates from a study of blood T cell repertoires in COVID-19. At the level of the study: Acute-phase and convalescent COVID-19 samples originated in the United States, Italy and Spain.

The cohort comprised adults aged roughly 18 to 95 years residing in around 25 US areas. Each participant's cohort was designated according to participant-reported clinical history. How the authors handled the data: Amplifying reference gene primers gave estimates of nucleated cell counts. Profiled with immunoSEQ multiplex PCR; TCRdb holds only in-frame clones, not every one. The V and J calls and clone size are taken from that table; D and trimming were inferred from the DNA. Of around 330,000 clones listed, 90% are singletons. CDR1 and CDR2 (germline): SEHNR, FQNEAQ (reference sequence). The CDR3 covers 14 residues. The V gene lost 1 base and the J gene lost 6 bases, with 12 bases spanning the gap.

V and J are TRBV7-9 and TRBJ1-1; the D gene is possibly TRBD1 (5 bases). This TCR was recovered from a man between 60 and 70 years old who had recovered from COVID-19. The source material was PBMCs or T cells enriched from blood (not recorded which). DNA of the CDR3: TGTGCCAGCAGCTTAGACGGAGGGGAACCTGAAGCTTTCTTT. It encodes CASSLDGGEPEAFF.